The clone carrying this T cell receptor beta chain turned up a few times. Its antigen remains unidentified. Germline V gene lookup returns CDR1 SEHNR and CDR2 FQNEAQ (reference sequence). The CDR3 is made up of 17 amino acids. V trimming: 0 bases; J trimming: 8 bases; junction bases outside the gene matches: 10. TCRdb called the 5' RACE reads again in MiXCR, with one record for every CDR3 protein. This sample has hundreds of thousands of distinct CDR3 sequences; approximately 14% occur once, and the top ten carry around 21%. The data belong to a study of T-cell memory formation after mild COVID-19. General study findings and limits: Pre-infection memory carried some responding clones, suggesting that cross-reactive memory joined.

The TCR originated in a man aged 18-30 years who had mild COVID-19 (a few samples of this study predate the infection). Cell type and time point are not known. The chain links TRBV7-9 to TRBJ2-1; the match to TRBD1 covers 10 bases. Sequences were obtained from PBMCs or a T cell subset sorted from them (not recorded which). The CDR3 is CASSLAVSLTGGHEQFF. The CDR3 DNA reads TGTGCCAGCAGCTTAGCGGTTTCATTGACAGGGGGCCATGAGCAGTTCTTC.